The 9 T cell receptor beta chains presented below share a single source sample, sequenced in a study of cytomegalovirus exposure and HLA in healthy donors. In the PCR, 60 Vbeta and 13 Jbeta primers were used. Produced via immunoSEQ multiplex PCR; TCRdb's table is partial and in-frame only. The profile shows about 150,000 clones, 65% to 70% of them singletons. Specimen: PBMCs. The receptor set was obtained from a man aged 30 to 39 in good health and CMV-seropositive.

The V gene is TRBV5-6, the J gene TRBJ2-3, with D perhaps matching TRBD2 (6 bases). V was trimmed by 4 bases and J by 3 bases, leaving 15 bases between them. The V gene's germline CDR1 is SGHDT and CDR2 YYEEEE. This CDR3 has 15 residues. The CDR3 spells CASSVTSLETDTQYF. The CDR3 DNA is TGTGCCAGCAGCGTAACTAGCCTCGAAACAGATACGCAGTATTTT.

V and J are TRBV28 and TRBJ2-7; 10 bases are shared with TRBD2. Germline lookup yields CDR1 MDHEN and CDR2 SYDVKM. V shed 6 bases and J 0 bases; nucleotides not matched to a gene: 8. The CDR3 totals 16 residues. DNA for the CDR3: TGTGCCAGCAGCTCCTTAGCGGGGGGCAGCTCCTACGAGCAGTACTTC. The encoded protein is CASSSLAGGSSYEQYF.

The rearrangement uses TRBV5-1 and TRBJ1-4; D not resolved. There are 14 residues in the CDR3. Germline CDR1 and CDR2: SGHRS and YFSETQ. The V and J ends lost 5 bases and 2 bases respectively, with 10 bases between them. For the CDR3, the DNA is TGCGCCAGCAGAGAAGGACTGACTAATGAAAAACTGTTTTTT. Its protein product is CASREGLTNEKLFF.

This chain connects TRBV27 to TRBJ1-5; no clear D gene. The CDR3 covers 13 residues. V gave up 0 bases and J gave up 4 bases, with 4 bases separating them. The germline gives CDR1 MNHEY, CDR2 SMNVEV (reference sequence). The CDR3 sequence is CASSLSRNQPQHF. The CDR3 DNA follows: TGTGCCAGCAGTTTATCGAGGAATCAGCCCCAGCATTTT.

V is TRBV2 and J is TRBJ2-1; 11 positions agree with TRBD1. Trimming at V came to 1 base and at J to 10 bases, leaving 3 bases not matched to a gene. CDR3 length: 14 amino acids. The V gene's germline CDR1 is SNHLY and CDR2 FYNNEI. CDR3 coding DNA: TGTGCCAGCAGTGAAGGGACAGGGGGCAGCGAGCAGTTCTTC. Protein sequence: CASSEGTGGSEQFF.

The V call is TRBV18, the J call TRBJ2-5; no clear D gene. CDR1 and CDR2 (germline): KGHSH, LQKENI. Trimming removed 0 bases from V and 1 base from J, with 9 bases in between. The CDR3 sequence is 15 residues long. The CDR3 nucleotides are TGTGCCAGCTCACCACCGGGTGGCGGCCAAGAGACCCAGTACTTC. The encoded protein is CASSPPGGGQETQYF.

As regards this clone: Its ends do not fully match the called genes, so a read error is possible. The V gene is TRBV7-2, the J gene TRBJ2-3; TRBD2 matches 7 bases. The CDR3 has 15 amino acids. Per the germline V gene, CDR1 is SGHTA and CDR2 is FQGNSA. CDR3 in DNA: TGTGCCAGCAGCTTAGTAGCGGGTTTCACAGATGCGCAGTATTTT. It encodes CASSLVAGFTDAQYF.

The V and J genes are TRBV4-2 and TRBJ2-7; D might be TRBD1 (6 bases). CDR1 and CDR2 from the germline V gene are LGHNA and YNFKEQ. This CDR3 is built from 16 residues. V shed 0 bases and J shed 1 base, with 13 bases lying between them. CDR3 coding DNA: TGTGCCAGCAGCCAAGAAGGCCAGGGGAAGTCCTACGAGCAGTACTTC. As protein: CASSQEGQGKSYEQYF.

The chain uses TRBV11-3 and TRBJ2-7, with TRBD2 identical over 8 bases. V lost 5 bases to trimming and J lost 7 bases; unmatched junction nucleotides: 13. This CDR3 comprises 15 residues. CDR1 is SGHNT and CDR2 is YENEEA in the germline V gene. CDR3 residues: CASSPGGAGAGEQYF. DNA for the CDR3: TGTGCCAGCAGCCCGGGAGGAGCGGGAGCAGGGGAGCAGTACTTC.